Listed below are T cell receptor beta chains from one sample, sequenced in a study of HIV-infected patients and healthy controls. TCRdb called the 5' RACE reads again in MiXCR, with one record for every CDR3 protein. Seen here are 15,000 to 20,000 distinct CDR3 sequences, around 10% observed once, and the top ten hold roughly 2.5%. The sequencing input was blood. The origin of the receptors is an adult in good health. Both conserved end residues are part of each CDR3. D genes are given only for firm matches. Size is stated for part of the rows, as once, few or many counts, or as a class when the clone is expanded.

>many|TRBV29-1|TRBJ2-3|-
CSVDGARDTQYF
TGCAGCGTTGACGGAGCAAGAGATACGCAGTATTTT
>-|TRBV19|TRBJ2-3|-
CASSLRTDPTDTQYF
TGTGCCAGTAGTCTCCGGACAGATCCCACAGATACGCAGTATTTT
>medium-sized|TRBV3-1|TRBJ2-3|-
CASSPWSGWTDTQYF
TGTGCCAGCAGCCCCTGGTCGGGCTGGACAGATACGCAGTATTTT
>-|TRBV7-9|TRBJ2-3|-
CASSPPFHTQYF
TGTGCCAGCAGCCCCCCGTTTCATACGCAGTATTTT
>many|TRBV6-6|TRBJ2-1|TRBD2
CASSYGLAGYNEQFF
TGTGCCAGCAGTTACGGACTAGCGGGCTACAATGAGCAGTTCTTC
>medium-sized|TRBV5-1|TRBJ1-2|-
CASSLSAEGYTF
TGCGCCAGCAGCTTGAGTGCGGAGGGCTACACCTTC
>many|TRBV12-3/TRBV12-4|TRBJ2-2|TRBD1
CASSPRDRGYTGELFF
TGTGCCAGCAGTCCACGGGACAGGGGCTACACCGGGGAGCTGTTTTTT
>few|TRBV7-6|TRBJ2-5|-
CASSFNSGNNQETQYF
TGTGCCAGCAGCTTTAATAGCGGAAACAACCAAGAGACCCAGTACTTC
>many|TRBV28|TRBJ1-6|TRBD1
CASSRGTGGNSPLHF
TGTGCCAGCAGTCGCGGGACAGGGGGTAATTCACCCCTCCACTTT
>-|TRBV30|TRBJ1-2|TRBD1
CAWTLHRGYGYTF
TGTGCCTGGACCCTACACAGGGGCTATGGCTACACCTTC
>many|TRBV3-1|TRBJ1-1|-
CASSQVDTEAFF
TGTGCCAGCAGCCAAGTCGACACTGAAGCTTTCTTT
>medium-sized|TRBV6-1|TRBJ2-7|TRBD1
CASSQAGTGGNEQYF
TGTGCCAGCAGTCAAGCCGGGACAGGGGGGAACGAGCAGTACTTC
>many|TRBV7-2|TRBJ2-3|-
CASSLERGGWRRTDTQYF
TGTGCCAGCAGCTTGGAAAGGGGTGGGTGGCGACGCACAGATACGCAGTATTTT